This T cell receptor (beta chain) was obtained from a study of blood T cell repertoires in COVID-19. Background on the study: The United States, Italy and Spain provided the acute and convalescent COVID-19 samples. In each case, the material was cDNA or gDNA derived from T cells, B-cell-depleted T cells, or PBMCs.

Per the study methods: Amplification of reference gene primers was used by the study to estimate nucleated cell counts. Method: immunoSEQ multiplex PCR; TCRdb's copy keeps in-frame clones and lacks some. The V and J calls and clone size are taken from that table; D and trimming were inferred from the DNA. The profile shows 150,000 to 200,000 clones, approximately 87% of them singletons. The TCR originated in a woman under 30 who had recovered from COVID-19. The source material was peripheral blood.

The DNA for the CDR3 is TGCGCCAGCAGCCCCACATCCGGGACTACCACGAACACCGGGGAGCTGTTTTTT. Translating it yields CASSPTSGTTTNTGELFF. The rearrangement links TRBV4-3 to TRBJ2-2; 7 bases are shared with TRBD2. Germline assignment: CDR1 LGHNA and CDR2 YSLEER. The junction had 11 bases not matched to a gene; V was cut back by 4 bases and J by 0 bases. This CDR3 spans 18 amino acids.